These 26 T cell receptor beta chains came from one sample sequenced in a study of blood T cells in healthy people across ages. A sample-barcoded 5' primer and a J-beta primer mix were used in a second PCR of roughly 7 to 11 cycles. TCRdb reanalysed the 5' RACE reads using MiXCR and keeps one entry per CDR3 protein. The sample holds roughly 800,000 distinct CDR3 sequences, around 36% seen once. Input material: blood. The receptors shown here come from a man between 18 and 35 years old in good health.

The chain carries TRBV6-2 or TRBV6-3 and TRBJ2-2; D uncertain. There are 13 residues in the CDR3. The germline CDR1 and CDR2 sequences are MNHEY and SVGEGT. The germline V and J ends were trimmed by 6 bases and 6 bases, with 11 bases remaining between them. The CDR3: CASSQSGSGELFF. Here the CDR3 DNA reads TGTGCCAGCAGCCAGTCTGGATCCGGGGAGCTGTTTTTT.

The chain recombines TRBV7-2 with TRBJ2-3; 7 nucleotides agree with TRBD2. V was clipped by 1 base and J by 4 bases; unmatched bases: 11. This CDR3 spans 17 amino acids. Germline V gene lookup returns CDR1 SGHTA and CDR2 FQGNSA. The CDR3 DNA follows: TGTGCCAGCAGCTTAGTATCGGCGGGGGAGGTGGCAGATACGCAGTATTTT. It translates to CASSLVSAGEVADTQYF. The full variable domain, in which reference TRBV7-2 and TRBJ2-3 provide the parts outside the CDR3, is GAGVSQSPSNKVTEKGKDVELRCDPISGHTALYWYRQSLGQGLEFLIYFQGNSAPDKSGLPSDRFSAERTGGSVSTLTIQRTQQEDSAVYLCASSLVSAGEVADTQYFGPGTRLTVL.

In its sample, this clonotype was seen a few times. CDR3 sequence: CASSTGQGPGELFF. CDR3 bases: TGTGCCAGCAGCACGGGACAGGGGCCCGGGGAGCTGTTTTTT. The J gene is TRBJ2-2, the V gene TRBV7-2; TRBD1 matches 10 bases. The germline V gene encodes CDR1 SGHTA and CDR2 FQGNSA. The CDR3 contains 14 residues. V dropped 5 bases and J dropped 6; count of bases not matched to a gene: 3.

This clonotype was recorded at least ten times. The CDR3 nucleotides are TGTGCCAGCAGCTTAGGGCTAGCGGTGACAGATACGCAGTATTTT. Protein: CASSLGLAVTDTQYF. The chain links TRBV7-2 to TRBJ2-3, with 7 bases aligning to TRBD2. J lost 3 bases, V lost 1 base, and 4 bases had no gene match. CDR3 length equals 15 residues. In germline, CDR1 is SGHTA, CDR2 FQGNSA.

Comments on this clonotype: Germline is not matched at one junction end, which may reflect a read error. V and J are TRBV4-1 and TRBJ2-4; maybe TRBD2 (6 bases). Germline assignment: CDR1 MGHRA and CDR2 YSYEKL. The CDR3 extends over 17 amino acids. The CDR3, as DNA: TGCGCCGGCAGCCAAGAATGGGGGTCCCGGGGGAAAAACATTCAGTACTTC. As protein: CAGSQEWGSRGKNIQYF.

This clonotype was seen once. The chain's CDR3 is CASRVTGVGELFF. The CDR3 bases are TGTGCCAGCAGGGTTACAGGGGTCGGGGAGCTGTTTTTT. The chain links TRBV25-1 to TRBJ2-2; 7 nucleotides agree with TRBD1. The CDR3 is 13 residues long. Unmatched junction bases numbered 5, after V lost 6 bases and J lost 7 bases. Germline V gene data show CDR1 as MGHDK and CDR2 as SYGVNS.

Regarding this clonotype: One junction end disagrees with the germline gene, perhaps due to a read error. The gene calls are TRBV7-2 and TRBJ2-3, with 12 positions matching TRBD2. Germline V CDR1 and CDR2: SGHTA, FQGNSA. The CDR3 extends over 17 amino acids. CDR3 sequence reads: CAGSPWTSGDRTDTQYF. The CDR3 DNA reads TGTGCCGGCAGCCCTTGGACTAGCGGGGACCGCACAGATACGCAGTATTTT.

As regards this clonotype: The final CDR3 position lacks the conserved phenylalanine or tryptophan, pointing to a likely read error. The CDR3 coding sequence is TGTGCCAGCAGTGAAGTGTGGCGGGGGGGAGCAGATACGCAGTATTAT. Translation gives CASSEVWRGGADTQYY. The gene calls are TRBV2 and TRBJ2-3, with 9 bases that match TRBD2. Looked up from germline, CDR1 is SNHLY and CDR2 is FYNNEI. The CDR3 loop spans 16 amino acids. Losses at the gene ends were 1 base for V and 4 bases for J; bases not matched to a gene: 6.

V usage is TRBV12-3 or TRBV12-4 and J usage is TRBJ2-2, with D tentatively TRBD2 (5 bases). The CDR3 is made up of 16 amino acids. The V gene lost 6 bases and the J gene lost 0 bases, with 14 bases spanning the gap. Here the CDR3 reads CASSGVGESNTGELFF. In DNA form, the CDR3 reads TGTGCCAGCAGCGGGGTCGGGGAGTCGAACACCGGGGAGCTGTTTTTT.

This clonotype showed up just a few times. The chain uses TRBV20-1 and TRBJ2-2, with 7 bases fitting TRBD1. CDR1 DFQATT and CDR2 SNEGSKA come from the germline V gene (reference sequence). Trimming at V came to 5 bases and at J to 3 bases, leaving 9 bases not matched to a gene. This CDR3 is 15 amino acids long. CDR3 bases: TGCAGTGCTCTTCAGACAGGGTTCGACACCGGGGAGCTGTTTTTT. Translated: CSALQTGFDTGELFF.

In this sample, this clonotype turned up once. V and J are TRBV9 and TRBJ2-3, with D possibly TRBD2 on 5 matching bases. The V end was cut by 2 bases, the J end by 4 bases, with 11 bases between. The CDR3 contains 14 residues. Per germline, CDR1 SGDLS and CDR2 YYNGEE. The CDR3 here is CASSVSWGADTQYF. DNA of the CDR3: TGTGCCAGCAGCGTGTCCTGGGGAGCAGATACGCAGTATTTT.

The genes are TRBV20-1 and TRBJ1-4; 8 bases match TRBD1. CDR1 is DFQATT, CDR2 SNEGSKA, per germline (reference sequence). The junction had 14 bases not matched to a gene; V was cut back by 6 bases and J by 8 bases. The CDR3 consists of 15 residues. The CDR3 DNA sequence: TGCAGTGCGCCCATTCGGACAGGGCCAGGGGAAAAACTGTTTTTT. It translates to CSAPIRTGPGEKLFF.

J is TRBJ1-4 and V is TRBV7-6, with D unclear. The CDR3 covers 14 residues. V was pared by 5 bases and J by 8 bases, with 15 bases between. Germline CDR1 is SGHVS and CDR2 is FNYEAQ. CDR3: CASSPLGNTEKLFF. CDR3 sequence (DNA): TGTGCCAGCAGCCCCCTGGGGAACACCGAAAAACTGTTTTTT.

The gene calls are TRBV7-9 and TRBJ2-2; the match to TRBD1 covers 10 bases. The V gene end was trimmed by 4 bases and the J gene end by 4 bases; junction bases not matched to a gene: 3. This CDR3 region has 15 residues. In germline, CDR1 is SEHNR, CDR2 FQNEAQ (reference sequence). CDR3 bases: TGTGCCAGCAGCTCCGGGACAGGGGTCACCGGGGAGCTGTTTTTT. Protein sequence: CASSSGTGVTGELFF.

The chain uses TRBV21-1 and TRBJ2-4; the table calls TRBD1, which could not be checked here. TRBV21-1 is assigned pseudogene status. The CDR3 runs 15 residues. The CDR3 loop reads CASRLGAGRCVEEYF. CDR3 DNA: TGTGCCAGCAGACTGGGGGCAGGCCGATGTGTGGAGGAGTACTTC.

This clonotype was counted a few times. The chain recombines TRBV5-1 with TRBJ1-2; 7 positions match TRBD1. The germline V gene encodes CDR1 SGHRS and CDR2 YFSETQ. The CDR3 has 13 amino acids. V shed 4 bases and J 8 bases; nucleotides not matched to a gene: 8. The CDR3 DNA is TGCGCCAGCAGCCAGACAGACAGGGTAGGCTACACCTTC. It codes for CASSQTDRVGYTF.

This clonotype was counted a few times. The V gene is TRBV7-2, the J gene TRBJ2-1, with TRBD1 identical over 7 bases. V shed 1 base, J shed 5 bases, and the junction held 5 bases outside the gene matches. This CDR3 has 15 amino acids. In germline, CDR1 is SGHTA, CDR2 FQGNSA. The CDR3 spells CASSLDRGPHNEQFF. Written as DNA, the CDR3 is TGTGCCAGCAGCTTAGACAGGGGTCCCCACAATGAGCAGTTCTTC.

This clonotype came up a few times. The rearrangement joins TRBV20-1 to TRBJ2-5; unclear D gene. CDR1 is DFQATT and CDR2 is SNEGSKA in the germline V gene (reference sequence). The CDR3 is made up of 11 amino acids. The V end lost 2 bases, the J end lost 4 bases, and 5 bases lay between the germline ends. CDR3 nucleotide sequence: TGCAGTGCTAGACCCACAGAGACCCAGTACTTC. Residues: CSARPTETQYF.

Concerning this clonotype itself: The junction and the germline gene differ at one end; a read error may be behind it. The chain uses TRBV12-3 or TRBV12-4 and TRBJ2-1, with 8 bases fitting TRBD1. The J call may be in error: the DNA end matches TRBJ2-7 better. This CDR3 contains 15 residues. CDR3 amino acids: CTSSRGQGVDNEQYF. The CDR3 DNA reads as TGTACCAGCAGTCGAGGACAGGGTGTCGACAATGAGCAGTACTTC.

The chain has TRBV7-9 and TRBJ1-1; a weak D match, TRBD1 (5 bases). This CDR3 contains 12 residues. Trimming took off 1 base at V and 7 bases at J, with 7 bases between the two ends. Germline V CDR1 and CDR2: SEHNR, FQNEAQ (reference sequence). The CDR3 DNA follows: TGTGCCAGCAGCTTAGAGGACATTGAAGCTTTCTTT. Translating it yields CASSLEDIEAFF.

This clonotype has a handful of counts. The chain is built from TRBV29-1 and TRBJ2-5, with TRBD1 as a possible D gene (6 bases). The germline V gene encodes CDR1 SQVTM and CDR2 ANQGSEA. V shed 7 bases and J shed 6 bases, with 15 bases lying between them. The CDR3 loop spans 12 amino acids. DNA for the CDR3: TGCAGCGCCACAACGACAGGACAGACCCAGTACTTC. Translating it yields CSATTTGQTQYF.

The CDR3 DNA reads as TGTGCCAGTAGTATCCAGGGCTACAACTATGGCTACACCTTC. Its translation: CASSIQGYNYGYTF. The V and J genes are TRBV19 and TRBJ1-2, with D tentatively TRBD1 (5 bases). Between the trimmed V and J ends, which lost 3 bases and 2 bases, there was a span of 10 bases. The CDR3 sequence is 14 residues long. The germline V gene encodes CDR1 LNHDA and CDR2 SQIVND (reference sequence).

This clonotype was seen a few times. CDR3 coding DNA: TGTGCCTGGAATTCGCTTCGGAGCTACACCTTC. Protein sequence: CAWNSLRSYTF. The chain links TRBV30 to TRBJ1-2; D unresolved. CDR1 and CDR2 (germline): GTSNPN, SVGIG (reference sequence). V lost 4 bases and J lost 9, with 12 bases in between. This CDR3 is 11 amino acids long.

V gene TRBV12-3 or TRBV12-4 combines with J gene TRBJ2-7, with D hard to call. CDR3 length equals 13 residues. Trimming shortened V by 6 bases and J by 4 bases, and 13 bases separated the two germline ends. The CDR3 DNA is TGTGCCAGCAGCTTACAGACAAAATACGAGCAGTACTTC. It translates to CASSLQTKYEQYF.

This clonotype has a handful of counts. The rearrangement uses TRBV7-2 and TRBJ1-6; the D gene is possibly TRBD1 (5 bases). From germline, CDR1 is SGHTA and CDR2 FQGNSA. V lost 4 bases and J 0 bases, leaving 13 bases between the germline ends. The CDR3 consists of 17 residues. The CDR3 region is CASSSAPGNSYNSPLHF. The CDR3 bases are TGTGCCAGCAGCTCGGCCCCAGGGAACTCCTATAATTCACCCCTCCACTTT.

This clonotype appeared a few times. The chain recombines TRBV7-9 with TRBJ2-5; D might be TRBD2 (5 bases). There are 14 residues in the CDR3. In germline, CDR1 is SEHNR, CDR2 FQNEAQ (reference sequence). Trimming pared 3 bases from V and 3 bases from J, leaving 11 bases between. This CDR3 reads CASSFEGMEETQYF. The CDR3 nucleotides read TGTGCCAGCAGCTTTGAGGGAATGGAAGAGACCCAGTACTTC.